The rows below give T cell receptor beta chains drawn from one sample of a study of blood T cell repertoires in COVID-19. The table came from immunoSEQ multiplex PCR; TCRdb's copy has only in-frame clones and leaves some out. Seen here are 60,000 to 70,000 clones, around 90% observed once, and the top ten hold approximately 17%. The sequencing input was peripheral blood. The receptor set was obtained from a woman over 75 with active COVID-19. Both conserved end residues are part of each CDR3. The order of the fields is J gene, clone size, D gene, V gene, CDR3 DNA, CDR3 protein. The D gene is left open where the match is weak. Clone size, where shown, is once, few, many, or a class for clones that have expanded.

>TRBJ2-3|.|TRBD2|TRBV9
TGTGCCAGCAGCGGTCGACTAGCGGCTAGCACAGATACGCAGTATTTT
CASSGRLAASTDTQYF
>TRBJ2-1|.|TRBD2|TRBV24-1
TGTGCCACCGGGACTAGCGGCTACAATGAGCAGTTCTTC
CATGTSGYNEQFF
>TRBJ2-7|.|TRBD1|TRBV5-1
TGCGCCAGCAGCCTGGGACAGGGTAACTCGGGGCAGTACTTC
CASSLGQGNSGQYF
>TRBJ2-3|.|.|TRBV7-3
TGTGCCAGCAGCTCCCCAGAAGGGGGGGGGCCCGATACGCAGTATTTT
CASSSPEGGGPDTQYF
>TRBJ2-5|few|TRBD2|TRBV15
TGTGCCACCAGCTCCGGACTAGAACAAGAGACCCAGTACTTC
CATSSGLEQETQYF
>TRBJ2-1|.|TRBD2|TRBV29-1
TGCAGCGTTGAAGATACTAGCGGGGCTAACTACAATGAGCAGTTCTTC
CSVEDTSGANYNEQFF
>TRBJ2-4|once|TRBD2|TRBV2
TGTGCCAGCAGTGGAGGACTAGCGGGGAACATGGGGGCCAAAAACATTCAGTACTTC
CASSGGLAGNMGAKNIQYF
>TRBJ2-3|.|TRBD1|TRBV2
TGTGCCAGCAGTGCTGACAGGGAGGATACGCAGTATTTT
CASSADREDTQYF
>TRBJ1-2|.|TRBD1|TRBV6-6
TGTGCCAGCAGTTCCGGACAGGGAGGCTACACCTTC
CASSSGQGGYTF
>TRBJ2-6|.|.|TRBV28
TGTGCCAGCAGTTTTCAACAGGGAAGGGCTGGGGCCAACGTCCTGACTTTC
CASSFQQGRAGANVLTF
>TRBJ2-7|.|TRBD2|TRBV2
TGTGCCAGCAGTGAAGCAACGGTCGGGAGGGGTTTATACGAGCAGTACTTC
CASSEATVGRGLYEQYF
>TRBJ2-5|.|TRBD2|TRBV7-7
TGTGCTAGCAGCTTAGCGACTCGGGGCCCGGGGGGGACCCAGTACTTC
CASSLATRGPGGTQYF
>TRBJ2-1|.|TRBD2|TRBV5-5
TGTGCCAGCAGCTACCGACTAGCCGGTGAGCAGTTCTTC
CASSYRLAGEQFF
>TRBJ1-3|.|.|TRBV28
TGTGCCAGCAGTAAATCAGGGTCAGGAAACACCATATATTTT
CASSKSGSGNTIYF
>TRBJ2-7|once|TRBD2|TRBV4-1
TGCGCCAGCAGCCAAGGTCGGGGGGGCCGCACCTACGAGCAGTACTTC
CASSQGRGGRTYEQYF
>TRBJ2-2|.|TRBD2|TRBV7-6
TGTGCCAGCAGCTTTACTAGCGGGGGGGCCGGCGGGGAGCTGTTTTTT
CASSFTSGGAGGELFF
>TRBJ2-7|.|TRBD2|TRBV6-1
TGTGCCAGCAGTGAAGATGGGACTAGCGTCCGGGGGCAGTACTTC
CASSEDGTSVRGQYF